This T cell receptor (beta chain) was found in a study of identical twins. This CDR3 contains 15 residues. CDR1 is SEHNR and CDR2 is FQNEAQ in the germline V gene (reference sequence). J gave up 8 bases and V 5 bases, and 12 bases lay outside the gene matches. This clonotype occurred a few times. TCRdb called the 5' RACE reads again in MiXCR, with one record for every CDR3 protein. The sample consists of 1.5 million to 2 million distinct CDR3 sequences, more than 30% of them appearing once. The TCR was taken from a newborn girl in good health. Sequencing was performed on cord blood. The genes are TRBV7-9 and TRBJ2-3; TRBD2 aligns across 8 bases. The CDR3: CASSLLADGLGTQYF. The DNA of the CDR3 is TGTGCCAGCAGCCTACTAGCGGATGGCCTTGGTACGCAGTATTTT.